This note documents a single T cell receptor beta chain sequence. CDR3 size: 23 residues. Per the authors' pipeline: Amplification of reference gene primers provided the estimated nucleated cell counts. Only in-frame clones appear in the TCRdb table, and some are missing; sequencing was by immunoSEQ multiplex PCR. D and trimming come from the DNA, and the V and J calls and clone size come from that table. The sample yields 400,000 to 450,000 clones, 86% seen once. This record comes from a study of blood T cell repertoires in COVID-19. About the research overall: Samples of COVID-19 (acute and convalescent) were obtained from the United States, Italy and Spain. PBMCs, B-cell-depleted T cells, or T cells provided the cDNA or gDNA that made up the material.

This sequence originates from a woman aged 25 to 39 with active or convalescent COVID-19. Sequenced sample: peripheral blood. The genes are TRBV21-1 and TRBJ1-3; TRBD1 was called by the table and not checked on the DNA. TRBV21-1 is noted as a pseudogene. CDR3: CASSEKRRRDRGTKISSGNTIYF. CDR3 bases: TGTGCCAGCAGCGAAAAACGTAGGCGGGACAGGGGCACAAAAATTTCTTCTGGAAACACCATATATTTT.